The clone carrying this T cell receptor beta chain was detected ten times or more. No antigen is known for it. CDR1 is SGHVS and CDR2 is FQNEAQ in the germline V gene. The germline V and J ends were trimmed by 1 base and 1 base, with 16 bases remaining between them. This CDR3 comprises 17 residues. These data belong to a study of T cell repertoires in cytomegalovirus infection. TCRdb analysed the reads with MiXCR anew, one entry per CDR3 protein. The data hold 900,000 to 950,000 distinct CDR3 sequences, with about a third observed a single time. This TCR was recovered from a human donor in good health (CMV status not recorded). Some clones in this sample may be carry-over from other donors' samples. This chain uses TRBV7-8 with TRBJ1-1; possibly TRBD1 for D (5 bases). Specimen: cultured CD8+ T cells from PBMCs, collected from culture after CMV antigen stimulation. In nucleotides, the CDR3 is TGTGCCAGCAGCTTAGAATTCGGGGGAAGGACGAACACTGAAGCTTTCTTT. As protein: CASSLEFGGRTNTEAFF.